The present TCR beta chain was sequenced within a study of cytomegalovirus exposure and HLA in healthy donors. Study-wide points: Presence/absence analyses took donor sequencing depth as roughly uniform. Specificity for CMV antigens was confirmed in vitro for a few of the CMV-associated chains.

The V end lost 0 bases, the J end lost 6 bases, and 16 bases lay between the germline ends. The germline V gene encodes CDR1 SGHNT and CDR2 YYREEE (reference sequence). There are 16 residues in the CDR3. The PCR had 60 Vbeta and 13 Jbeta primers. TCRdb's copy holds only in-frame clones and misses some; the assay was immunoSEQ multiplex PCR. The sample records 150,000 to 200,000 clones, 60% to 80% being singletons. As concerns this clone: Its target is not known.

The material sequenced was PBMCs. The rearrangement links TRBV5-4 to TRBJ1-3; the D is unclear. The sequence came from a man in his fifties in good health and CMV-seropositive. Here the CDR3 DNA reads TGTGCCAGCAGCTTGGATGGCAGGAACTCGATAAACACCATATATTTT. Its translation: CASSLDGRNSINTIYF.